Below, 12 T cell receptor beta chains from the same sample are listed, as sequenced in a study of glioma-infiltrating T cells after dendritic cell vaccination. The method was immunoSEQ multiplex PCR; TCRdb's version includes in-frame clones alone and lacks a portion of them. The table lists approximately 85,000 clones, 85% of them singletons. Time point of the sample: after dendritic cell vaccination, including at tumor progression/relapse. Sample: blood, taken after dendritic cell vaccination. These receptors all stem from a human donor with glioblastoma.

The rearrangement uses TRBV2 and TRBJ2-7; 7 bases agree with TRBD1. The CDR3 runs 13 residues. Trimming cost V 3 bases and J 4 bases; bases outside gene matches: 3. Germline-derived CDR1 and CDR2 are SNHLY and FYNNEI. CDR3 loop: CASSERQGYEQYF. The CDR3 DNA reads TGTGCCAGCAGTGAGAGACAGGGATACGAGCAGTACTTC.

This chain joins TRBV27 and TRBJ2-6, with D perhaps matching TRBD2 (5 bases). CDR1 MNHEY and CDR2 SMNVEV come from the germline V gene (reference sequence). Trimming left V 3 bases short and J 2 bases short, with 14 bases between. This CDR3 is 17 amino acids long. CDR3 region: CASSFTPPGTGANVLTF. The CDR3 DNA follows: TGTGCCAGCAGTTTTACCCCACCGGGAACTGGGGCCAACGTCCTGACTTTC.

The V gene is TRBV5-4, the J gene TRBJ1-4, with a weak D call TRBD1 (6 bases). The V gene lost 4 bases and the J gene lost 7 bases, with 14 bases spanning the gap. The CDR3 is 14 residues long. The germline V gene encodes CDR1 SGHNT and CDR2 YYREEE (reference sequence). The CDR3 DNA follows: TGTGCCAGCAGCCTCGGACAGCTGAGTGAAAAACTGTTTTTT. Protein: CASSLGQLSEKLFF.

The rearrangement uses TRBV7-9 and TRBJ1-1; D ambiguous. V was trimmed by 3 bases and J by 1 base, leaving 6 bases between them. The length of the CDR3 is 13 residues. The V gene's germline CDR1 is SEHNR and CDR2 FQNEAQ (reference sequence). CDR3 in DNA: TGTGCCAGCAGCTTCCAAAAGAACACTGAAGCTTTCTTT. It codes for CASSFQKNTEAFF.

This chain connects TRBV1 to TRBJ1-3; the table assigns TRBD1, which was not confirmed against the DNA. TRBV1 is annotated as a pseudogene. This CDR3 is 16 amino acids long. CDR3 coding DNA: TGCACCAGCAGCCTACGGGGACAGGGCAAGGAAAACACCATATATTTT. Its translation: CTSSLRGQGKENTIYF.

The chain joins TRBV27 to TRBJ1-1; the D gene is possibly TRBD1 (5 bases). Per germline, CDR1 MNHEY and CDR2 SMNVEV (reference sequence). V was shortened by 7 bases and J by 0 bases, with 15 bases between the two germline ends. CDR3 length equals 15 residues. The CDR3 loop is CASKGASRMNTEAFF. The CDR3 nucleotides read TGTGCCAGCAAAGGGGCGAGTAGAATGAACACTGAAGCTTTCTTT.

J is TRBJ1-5 and V is TRBV27; maybe TRBD1 (5 bases). Germline CDR1 reads MNHEY; CDR2 reads SMNVEV (reference sequence). The CDR3 spans 13 residues. Between the trimmed V and J ends, which lost 2 bases and 6 bases, there was a span of 8 bases. In DNA, the CDR3 is TGTGCCAGCAGTTTACAGGGTTTTCAGCCCCAGCATTTT. Amino acid sequence: CASSLQGFQPQHF.

The chain joins TRBV6-5 to TRBJ1-4; D might be TRBD1 (6 bases). The CDR3 loop spans 14 amino acids. V lost 2 bases and J 7 bases, leaving 11 bases between the germline ends. Germline V CDR1 and CDR2: MNHEY, SVGAGI. CDR3 amino acids: CASSYAGGIEKLFF. CDR3 nucleotides: TGTGCCAGCAGTTACGCGGGGGGCATTGAAAAACTGTTTTTT.

This chain connects TRBV9 to TRBJ2-5; D possibly corresponds to TRBD1 (6 bases). The CDR3 contains 15 residues. In germline, CDR1 is SGDLS, CDR2 YYNGEE. Trimming removed 2 bases at V and 5 bases at J, with 16 bases between. The CDR3 sequence is CASSVGTGTWETQYF. The CDR3 DNA follows: TGTGCCAGCAGCGTTGGAACAGGGACATGGGAGACCCAGTACTTC.

This chain connects TRBV9 to TRBJ2-3; TRBD2 agrees at 7 bases. Germline V gives CDR1 SGDLS, CDR2 YYNGEE. The CDR3 totals 17 residues. V lost 0 bases, J lost 3 bases, and 10 bases stayed unmatched. This CDR3 reads CASSVEGRAVGTDTQYF. CDR3 coding DNA: TGTGCCAGCAGCGTAGAGGGGAGGGCCGTGGGAACAGATACGCAGTATTTT.

The chain has TRBV4-2 and TRBJ2-5; TRBD1 is a possible D gene (5 bases). The CDR3 is 14 residues long. The germline V and J ends were trimmed by 1 base and 1 base, with 7 bases remaining between them. Germline V CDR1 and CDR2: LGHNA, YNFKEQ. Written as DNA, the CDR3 is TGTGCCAGCAGCCAAGGTAGGGGCCAAGAGACCCAGTACTTC. It yields the protein CASSQGRGQETQYF.

This clone was seen a few times. Within the sample, other DNA sequences also encode this same CDR3. The chain is built from TRBV15 and TRBJ1-4; 11 positions match TRBD1. CDR1 and CDR2 (germline): LNHNV, YYDKDF (reference sequence). The CDR3 runs 14 residues. The junction had 2 bases not matched to a gene; V was cut back by 3 bases and J by 8 bases. In DNA form, the CDR3 reads TGTGCCACCAGCAGGGGACAGGGGGAAGAAAAACTGTTTTTT. It translates to CATSRGQGEEKLFF.